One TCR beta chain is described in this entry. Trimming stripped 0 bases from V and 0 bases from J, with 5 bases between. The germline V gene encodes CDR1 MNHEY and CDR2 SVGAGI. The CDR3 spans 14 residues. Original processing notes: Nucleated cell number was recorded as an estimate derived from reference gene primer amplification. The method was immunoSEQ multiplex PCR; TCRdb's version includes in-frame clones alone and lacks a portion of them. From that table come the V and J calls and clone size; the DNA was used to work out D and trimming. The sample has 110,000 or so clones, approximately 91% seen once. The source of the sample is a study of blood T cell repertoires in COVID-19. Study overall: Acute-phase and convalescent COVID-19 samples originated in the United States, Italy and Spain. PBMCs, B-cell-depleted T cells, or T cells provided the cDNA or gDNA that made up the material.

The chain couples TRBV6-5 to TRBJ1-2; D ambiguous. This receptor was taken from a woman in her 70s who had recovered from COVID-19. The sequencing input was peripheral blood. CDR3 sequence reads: CASSYSIANYGYTF. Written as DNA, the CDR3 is TGTGCCAGCAGTTACTCTATTGCTAACTATGGCTACACCTTC.